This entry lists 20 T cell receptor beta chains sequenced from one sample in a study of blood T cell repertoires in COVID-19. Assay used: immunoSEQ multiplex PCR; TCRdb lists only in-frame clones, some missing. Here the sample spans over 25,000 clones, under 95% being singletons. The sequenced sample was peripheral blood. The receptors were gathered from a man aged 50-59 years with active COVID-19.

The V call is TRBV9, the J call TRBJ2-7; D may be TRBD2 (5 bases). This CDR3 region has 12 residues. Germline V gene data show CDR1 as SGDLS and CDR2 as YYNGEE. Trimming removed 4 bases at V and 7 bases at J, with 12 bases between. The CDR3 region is CASSLTGKEQYF. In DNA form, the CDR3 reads TGTGCCAGCAGCCTGACGGGGAAAGAGCAGTACTTC.

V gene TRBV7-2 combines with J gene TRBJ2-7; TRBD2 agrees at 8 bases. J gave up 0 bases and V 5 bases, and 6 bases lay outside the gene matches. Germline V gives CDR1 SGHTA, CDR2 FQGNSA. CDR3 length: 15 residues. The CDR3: CASSKSGGSSYEQYF. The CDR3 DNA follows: TGTGCCAGCAGCAAATCGGGAGGGTCCTCCTACGAGCAGTACTTC.

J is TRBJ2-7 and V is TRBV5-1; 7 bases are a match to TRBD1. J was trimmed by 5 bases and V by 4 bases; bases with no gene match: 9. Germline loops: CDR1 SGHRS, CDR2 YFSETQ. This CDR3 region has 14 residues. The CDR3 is CASSMGQSGDEQYF. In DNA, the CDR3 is TGCGCCAGCAGCATGGGACAGTCAGGCGACGAGCAGTACTTC. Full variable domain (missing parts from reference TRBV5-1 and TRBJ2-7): KAGVTQTPRYLIKTRGQQVTLSCSPISGHRSVSWYQQTPGQGLQFLFEYFSETQRNKGNFPGRFSGRQFSNSRSEMNVSTLELGDSALYLCASSMGQSGDEQYFGPGTRLTVT.

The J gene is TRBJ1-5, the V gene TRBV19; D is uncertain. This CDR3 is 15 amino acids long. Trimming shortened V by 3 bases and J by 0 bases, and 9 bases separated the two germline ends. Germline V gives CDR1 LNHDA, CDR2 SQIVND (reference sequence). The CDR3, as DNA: TGTGCCAGTAGTATGCGTCCAAATAGCAATCAGCCCCAGCATTTT. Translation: CASSMRPNSNQPQHF.

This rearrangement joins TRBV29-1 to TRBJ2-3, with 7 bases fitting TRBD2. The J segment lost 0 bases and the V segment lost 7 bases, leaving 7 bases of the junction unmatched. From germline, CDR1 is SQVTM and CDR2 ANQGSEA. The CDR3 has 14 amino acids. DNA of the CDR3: TGCAGCGGAAGGGCTAGCGGCAGCACAGATACGCAGTATTTT. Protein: CSGRASGSTDTQYF.

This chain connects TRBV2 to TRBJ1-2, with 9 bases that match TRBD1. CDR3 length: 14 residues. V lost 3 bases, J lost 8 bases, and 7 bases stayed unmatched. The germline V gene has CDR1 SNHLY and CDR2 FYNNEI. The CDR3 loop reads CASSDNRGPGGYTF. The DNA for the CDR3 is TGTGCCAGCAGTGATAACAGGGGGCCGGGAGGCTACACCTTC.

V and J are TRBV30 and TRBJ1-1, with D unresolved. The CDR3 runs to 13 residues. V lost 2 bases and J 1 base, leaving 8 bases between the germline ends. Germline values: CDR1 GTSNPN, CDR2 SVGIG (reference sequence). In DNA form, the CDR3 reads TGTGCCTGGAGTCGTACACAGAACACTGAAGCTTTCTTT. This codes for CAWSRTQNTEAFF. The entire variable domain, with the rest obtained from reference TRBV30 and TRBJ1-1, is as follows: SQTIHQWPATLVQPVGSPLSLECTVEGTSNPNLYWYRQAAGRGLQLLFYSVGIGQISSEVPQNLSASRPQDRQFILSSKKLLLSDSGFYLCAWSRTQNTEAFFGQGTRLTVV.

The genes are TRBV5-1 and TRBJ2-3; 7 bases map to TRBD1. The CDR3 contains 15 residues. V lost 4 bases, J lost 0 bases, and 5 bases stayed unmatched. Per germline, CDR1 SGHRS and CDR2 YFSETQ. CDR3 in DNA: TGCGCCAGCAGCCCGGACAGGTACAGCACAGATACGCAGTATTTT. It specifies CASSPDRYSTDTQYF. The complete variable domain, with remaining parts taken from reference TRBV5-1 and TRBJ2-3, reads KAGVTQTPRYLIKTRGQQVTLSCSPISGHRSVSWYQQTPGQGLQFLFEYFSETQRNKGNFPGRFSGRQFSNSRSEMNVSTLELGDSALYLCASSPDRYSTDTQYFGPGTRLTVL.

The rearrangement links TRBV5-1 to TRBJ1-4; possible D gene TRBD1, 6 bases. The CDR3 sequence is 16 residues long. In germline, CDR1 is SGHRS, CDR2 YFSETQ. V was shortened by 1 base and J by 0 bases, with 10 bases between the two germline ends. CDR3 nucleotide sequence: TGCGCCAGCAGCTTGCCAGGGGTTGCAACTAATGAAAAACTGTTTTTT. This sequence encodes CASSLPGVATNEKLFF.

As DNA, the CDR3 is TGTGCCAGTAGTGCCGCAACTCTTCCCACCTCTGGGGCCAACGTCCTGACTTTC. It yields the protein CASSAATLPTSGANVLTF. This chain uses TRBV19 with TRBJ2-6; D is undetermined. Germline CDR1 and CDR2: LNHDA and SQIVND (reference sequence). CDR3 size: 18 residues. V lost 5 bases, J lost 0 bases, and 17 bases lay in between.

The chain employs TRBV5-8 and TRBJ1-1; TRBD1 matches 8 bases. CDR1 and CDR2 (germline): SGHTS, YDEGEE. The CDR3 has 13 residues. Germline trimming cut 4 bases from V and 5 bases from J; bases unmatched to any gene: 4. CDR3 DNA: TGTGCCAGCAGCATGGACAGGGTTACTGAAGCTTTCTTT. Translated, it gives CASSMDRVTEAFF.

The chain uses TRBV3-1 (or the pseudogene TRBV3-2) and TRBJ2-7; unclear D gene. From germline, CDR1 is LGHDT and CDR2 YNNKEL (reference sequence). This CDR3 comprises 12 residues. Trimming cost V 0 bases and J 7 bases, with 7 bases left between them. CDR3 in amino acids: CASSQDVREQYF. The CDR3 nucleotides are TGTGCCAGCAGCCAAGATGTCAGGGAGCAGTACTTC.

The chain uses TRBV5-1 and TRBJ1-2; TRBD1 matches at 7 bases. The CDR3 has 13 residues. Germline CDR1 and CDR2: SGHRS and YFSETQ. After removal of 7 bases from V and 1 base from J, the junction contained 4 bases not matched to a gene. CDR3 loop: CASATGHNYGYTF. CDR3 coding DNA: TGCGCCAGCGCGACAGGGCATAACTATGGCTACACCTTC.

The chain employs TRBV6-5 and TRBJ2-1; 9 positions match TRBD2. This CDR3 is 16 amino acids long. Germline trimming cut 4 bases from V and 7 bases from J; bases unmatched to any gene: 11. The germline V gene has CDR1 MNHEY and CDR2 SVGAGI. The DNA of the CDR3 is TGTGCCAGCAGTTTCCTAAGAGCGGGGGGTTTGAATGAGCAGTTCTTC. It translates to CASSFLRAGGLNEQFF.

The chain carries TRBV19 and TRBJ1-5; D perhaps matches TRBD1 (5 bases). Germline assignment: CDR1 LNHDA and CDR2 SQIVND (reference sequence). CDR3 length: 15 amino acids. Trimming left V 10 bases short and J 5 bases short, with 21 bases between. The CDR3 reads CATLPFGARDQPQHF. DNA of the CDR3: TGTGCCACCCTGCCCTTTGGGGCGCGAGATCAGCCCCAGCATTTT.

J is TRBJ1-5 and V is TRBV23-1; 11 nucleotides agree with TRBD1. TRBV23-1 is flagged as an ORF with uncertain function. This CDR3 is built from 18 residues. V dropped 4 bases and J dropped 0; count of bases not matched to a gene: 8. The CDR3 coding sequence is TGCGCCAGCAGTCCTCCGGGACAGGGGGATAATAGCAATCAGCCCCAGCATTTT. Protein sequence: CASSPPGQGDNSNQPQHF.

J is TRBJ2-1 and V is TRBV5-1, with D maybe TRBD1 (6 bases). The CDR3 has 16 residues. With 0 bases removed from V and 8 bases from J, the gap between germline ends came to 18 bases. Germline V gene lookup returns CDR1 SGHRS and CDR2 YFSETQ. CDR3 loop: CASSLVGARDWDEQFF. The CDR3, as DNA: TGCGCCAGCAGCTTGGTGGGGGCCCGGGATTGGGATGAGCAGTTCTTC.

The CDR3 sequence: CASSARSGGGRIGVQPQHF. Written as DNA, the CDR3 is TGTGCCAGCAGCGCCCGCTCGGGGGGGGGCAGGATAGGAGTGCAGCCCCAGCATTTT. The chain employs TRBV7-8 and TRBJ1-5, with a weak D call TRBD1 (6 bases). Germline CDR1 and CDR2: SGHVS and FQNEAQ. Trimming left V 5 bases short and J 7 bases short, with 30 bases between. The CDR3 runs 19 residues. Combining the CDR3 with reference TRBV7-8 and TRBJ1-5 gives the whole variable domain GAGVSQSPRYKVAKRGQDVALRCDPISGHVSLFWYQQALGQGPEFLTYFQNEAQLDKSGLPSDRFFAERPEGSVSTLKIQRTQQEDSAVYLCASSARSGGGRIGVQPQHFGDGTRLSIL.

The CDR3 sequence: CASSSPGEADYNEQFF. The CDR3 DNA sequence: TGTGCCAGCAGTTCACCGGGGGAAGCCGACTACAATGAGCAGTTCTTC. The genes are TRBV28 and TRBJ2-1; D is perhaps TRBD2 (6 bases). Germline loops: CDR1 MDHEN, CDR2 SYDVKM. This CDR3 region has 16 residues. V shed 4 bases and J shed 3 bases, with 16 bases lying between them.

CDR3 DNA sequence: TGCGCCAGCAGCCAAGTTTTCGGGAGGGAAGAGACCCAGTACTTC. It yields the protein CASSQVFGREETQYF. This sequence joins TRBV4-1 and TRBJ2-5; TRBD2 aligns across 8 bases. CDR3 length equals 15 residues. Germline CDR1 reads MGHRA; CDR2 reads YSYEKL. V lost 1 base to trimming and J lost 3 bases; unmatched junction nucleotides: 4.